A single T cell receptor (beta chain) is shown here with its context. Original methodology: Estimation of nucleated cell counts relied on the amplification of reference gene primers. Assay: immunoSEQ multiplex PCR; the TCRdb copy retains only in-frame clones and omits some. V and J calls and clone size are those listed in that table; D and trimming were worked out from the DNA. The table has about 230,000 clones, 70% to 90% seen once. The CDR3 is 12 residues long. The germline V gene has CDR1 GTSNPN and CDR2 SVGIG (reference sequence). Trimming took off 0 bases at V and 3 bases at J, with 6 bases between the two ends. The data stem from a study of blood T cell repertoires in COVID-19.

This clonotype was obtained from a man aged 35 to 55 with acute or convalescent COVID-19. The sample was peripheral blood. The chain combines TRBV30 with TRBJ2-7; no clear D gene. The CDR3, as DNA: TGTGCCTGGAGTGTGAGTGGCTACGAGCAGTACTTC. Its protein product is CAWSVSGYEQYF.